These T cell receptor beta chains were read from a single sample in a study of response to subunit inactivated influenza vaccine. TCRdb itself ran the RT-PCR reads through MiXCR, one entry per CDR3 protein. The data hold hundreds of thousands of distinct CDR3 sequences, with approximately 15% observed a single time. Sequenced here: PBMCs from blood, sampled about 12 days after vaccination. All receptors derive from a man between 50 and 59 years old who received an inactivated influenza vaccine. The CDR3 runs from the conserved cysteine through the conserved F or W. D genes are given only for firm matches. Some rows mark clone size as missing; the rest say once, few, many or name a class of expanded clone.

cdr3_nt | cdr3_aa | d_call | j_call | clone_size | v_call
TGCGCCAGCAGCTTCGGGGAAAGGGATACGCAGTATTTT | CASSFGERDTQYF | NA | TRBJ2-3 | few | TRBV5-1
TGTGCCAGCAGTTATGACAATGGGGTCACAGATACGCAGTATTTT | CASSYDNGVTDTQYF | NA | TRBJ2-3 | NA | TRBV6-5
TGTGCCACCAGTGATTTGGAACAGGAGGGGCCCTACGAGCAGTACTTC | CATSDLEQEGPYEQYF | NA | TRBJ2-7 | NA | TRBV24-1
TGTGCCAGCAGCTTAAACGGTCAGATCAATTCACCCCTCCACTTT | CASSLNGQINSPLHF | NA | TRBJ1-6 | few | TRBV7-2
TGCAGTGCTCGACAGGGGTTTCAGCCCCAGCATTTT | CSARQGFQPQHF | TRBD1 | TRBJ1-5 | few | TRBV20-1
TGTGCCAGCAGTTTATCATCTAGCGGGAGAGAAGAGACCCAGTACTTC | CASSLSSSGREETQYF | TRBD2 | TRBJ2-5 | NA | TRBV27
TGTGCCAGCGGGCATCCCGGGCCCCGTGACACTGAAGCTTTCTTT | CASGHPGPRDTEAFF | NA | TRBJ1-1 | few | TRBV12-3/TRBV12-4
TGTGCCACCAGTCCCGGGCCCGCCTACGAGCAGTACTTC | CATSPGPAYEQYF | NA | TRBJ2-7 | few | TRBV24-1
TGTGCCAGCAGGGAGGACAGGGACGGCTACACCTTC | CASREDRDGYTF | TRBD1 | TRBJ1-2 | few | TRBV2
TGTGCCAGCACCCGACTAGCGGAAAACAATGAGCAGTTCTTC | CASTRLAENNEQFF | TRBD2 | TRBJ2-1 | few | TRBV7-2
TGTGCCAGCAGCGGACTGGGTGGGGGGGGCACTGAAGCTTTCTTT | CASSGLGGGGTEAFF | NA | TRBJ1-1 | NA | TRBV7-9
TGCGCCAGCAGCCAAACACTCCAGGGGGTACTAGCGGGAAAGTTCTTC | CASSQTLQGVLAGKFF | TRBD2 | TRBJ2-1 | few | TRBV4-3
TGTGCCAGCAAACCGAAATCCGGGGGCTACACCGGGGAGCTGTTTTTT | CASKPKSGGYTGELFF | NA | TRBJ2-2 | many | TRBV6-2/TRBV6-3
TGTGCCAGCACCAACTCCGGCGGGGGGTATTATGGCTACACCTTC | CASTNSGGGYYGYTF | NA | TRBJ1-2 | many | TRBV6-2/TRBV6-3
TGTGCCAGCAGTGAAGGCGTTCGAGCTTTCTTT | CASSEGVRAFF | NA | TRBJ1-1 | few | TRBV25-1
TGTGCCAGCAGCAACTTCCTAGCGGGGAGCACAGATACGCAGTATTTT | CASSNFLAGSTDTQYF | TRBD2 | TRBJ2-3 | few | TRBV6-1
TGCAGTGCGGCGGGGCCGACCTACAATGAGCAGTTCTTC | CSAAGPTYNEQFF | NA | TRBJ2-1 | many | TRBV20-1
TGCAGTGCTAGGAGCGGGACCGCCTACAATGAGCAGTTCTTC | CSARSGTAYNEQFF | TRBD2 | TRBJ2-1 | few | TRBV20-1
TGTGCCAGCAGTTTAATCGGACTAGCGCAAGAGACCCAGTACTTC | CASSLIGLAQETQYF | TRBD2 | TRBJ2-5 | few | TRBV12-3/TRBV12-4
TGTGCCAGCAGCCGAAAGACAGGGTTTTCCTACAATGAGCAGTTCTTC | CASSRKTGFSYNEQFF | TRBD1 | TRBJ2-1 | NA | TRBV7-9
TGTGCCACCAGCAGAGATAAGGGATCGGCTGGAAACACCATATATTTT | CATSRDKGSAGNTIYF | NA | TRBJ1-3 | few | TRBV15
TGCAGCGTCTCGACAGGGGGCTTCACAGATACGCAGTATTTT | CSVSTGGFTDTQYF | TRBD1 | TRBJ2-3 | few | TRBV29-1
TGTGCCAGCAGTTACAGGGTTGTGTTGGAGGGGTACACCTTC | CASSYRVVLEGYTF | NA | TRBJ1-2 | few | TRBV12-3/TRBV12-4
TGCGCCAGCAGCTTAGGACCCAGGGGGGTGAATGAAAAACTGTTTTTT | CASSLGPRGVNEKLFF | TRBD1 | TRBJ1-4 | NA | TRBV5-1
TGTGCCAGCAGCTTAGGACTAGCTACCACCGGGGAGCTGTTTTTT | CASSLGLATTGELFF | TRBD2 | TRBJ2-2 | NA | TRBV7-8
TGTGCCAGCAGCCCCCCCGCACCGGGACTCCTTCGTAATGAGCAGTTCTTC | CASSPPAPGLLRNEQFF | NA | TRBJ2-1 | NA | TRBV11-2
TGTGCCAGCAGTTACCCGGGGGTCGGGACAGCTTTCTTT | CASSYPGVGTAFF | NA | TRBJ1-1 | NA | TRBV6-5
TGTGCCAGCAGCCATAGAGGACAGGGGAGCTCCTACAATGAGCAGTTCTTC | CASSHRGQGSSYNEQFF | TRBD1 | TRBJ2-1 | NA | TRBV9
TGTGCCAGCAGCTACTCCGCCGGGACTAGTTTAAACGAGCAGTACTTC | CASSYSAGTSLNEQYF | TRBD2 | TRBJ2-7 | NA | TRBV7-9
TGTGCCATCAGTGACCCACAGGGTTATAGCAATCAGCCCCAGCATTTT | CAISDPQGYSNQPQHF | NA | TRBJ1-5 | few | TRBV10-3
TGTGCCAGCAGCTTAGCCATGACACCTGATAGTGAAAAACTGTTTTTT | CASSLAMTPDSEKLFF | NA | TRBJ1-4 | NA | TRBV7-9
TGCAGCGTTGAAGAGTGGGGGCAAGGGTTGCAGTACTTC | CSVEEWGQGLQYF | NA | TRBJ2-7 | few | TRBV29-1
TGTGCCAGCACCCAAATCGGTACAGATACGCAGTATTTT | CASTQIGTDTQYF | NA | TRBJ2-3 | NA | TRBV7-9
TGTGCCAGCAGCCAGGAGCTAGCGGGAGCCTCCGGGGAGCTGTTTTTT | CASSQELAGASGELFF | TRBD2 | TRBJ2-2 | NA | TRBV4-2
TGTGCCAGCAGCTTAGCTGGCGGGGGGTCTTACACCGGGGAGCTGTTTTTT | CASSLAGGGSYTGELFF | TRBD2 | TRBJ2-2 | NA | TRBV7-2
TGTGCCAGCAGTTACGGGGACACCTACGAGCAGTACTTC | CASSYGDTYEQYF | NA | TRBJ2-7 | few | TRBV6-2/TRBV6-3
TGTGCCAGCAGTTACGACCCAAGCCGTTCAGCCTCCTACAATGAGCAGTTCTTC | CASSYDPSRSASYNEQFF | NA | TRBJ2-1 | few | TRBV6-2/TRBV6-3
TGTGCCAGCAGCAACGTTGGGACTAGCGGGGGAAAGACCCAGTACTTC | CASSNVGTSGGKTQYF | TRBD2 | TRBJ2-5 | few | TRBV3-1
TGCGCCAGCAGTGAATGGGGGAGTGAGCAGTTCTTC | CASSEWGSEQFF | NA | TRBJ2-1 | NA | TRBV10-1
TGTGCCAGCAGCTTAGGCGGGACCGACCAACGTGAAAAACTGTTTTTT | CASSLGGTDQREKLFF | NA | TRBJ1-4 | many | TRBV7-9
TGTGCCAGCAGCCAATTTACAGCGGCTGTTTACAATGAGCAGTTCTTC | CASSQFTAAVYNEQFF | NA | TRBJ2-1 | few | TRBV7-2
TGCAGTGCCGCCCGGGACAGGGTTTCTGAAGCTTTCTTT | CSAARDRVSEAFF | TRBD1 | TRBJ1-1 | NA | TRBV20-1
TGTGCCAGCAGTTTAGCGCTTTCGGCCGAGCAGTACTTC | CASSLALSAEQYF | NA | TRBJ2-7 | NA | TRBV12-3/TRBV12-4